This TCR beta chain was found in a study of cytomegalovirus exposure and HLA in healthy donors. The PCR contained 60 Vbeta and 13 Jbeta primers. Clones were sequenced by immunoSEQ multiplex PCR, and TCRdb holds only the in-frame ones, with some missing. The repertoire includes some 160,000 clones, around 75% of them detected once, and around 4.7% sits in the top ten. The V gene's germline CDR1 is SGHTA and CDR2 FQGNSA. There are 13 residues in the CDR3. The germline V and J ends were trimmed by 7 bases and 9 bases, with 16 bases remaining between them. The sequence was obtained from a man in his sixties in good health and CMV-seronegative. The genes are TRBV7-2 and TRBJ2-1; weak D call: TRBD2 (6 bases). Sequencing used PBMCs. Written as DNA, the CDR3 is TGTGCCAGCAACTTCGCGGGGCAGGGTGAGCAGTTCTTC. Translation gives CASNFAGQGEQFF.